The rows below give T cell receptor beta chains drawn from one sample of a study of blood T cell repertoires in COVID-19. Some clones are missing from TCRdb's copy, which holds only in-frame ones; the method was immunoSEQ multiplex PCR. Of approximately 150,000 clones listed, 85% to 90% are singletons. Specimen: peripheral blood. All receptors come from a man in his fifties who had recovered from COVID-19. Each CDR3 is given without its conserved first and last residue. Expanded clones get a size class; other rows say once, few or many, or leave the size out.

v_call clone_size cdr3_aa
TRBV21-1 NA ASSTGPTTGGHQPQH
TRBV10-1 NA ASIVEQGNGYT
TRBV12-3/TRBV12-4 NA ASSSQNTGELF
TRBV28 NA ASSSHRVGNSPLH
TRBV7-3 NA ASSLLSNTEAF
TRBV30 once AWSEGRSNQPQH
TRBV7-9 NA ASSAPRDRVYGYT
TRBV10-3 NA AIRGDRDYEQY
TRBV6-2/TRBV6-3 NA ASSYYGRGALSNQPQH
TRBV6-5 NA ASSYSMGTGGTEAF
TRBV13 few ASSERSGTGNYGYT
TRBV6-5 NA ASTTGPHQPQH
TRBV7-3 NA ASSHAVEETQY
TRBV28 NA ASPPSRDWPYEQY
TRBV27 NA ASRTPSSSYEQY
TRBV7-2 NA ASSSLAQGSNSPLH
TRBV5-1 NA ASSFGGTGGRYQPQH
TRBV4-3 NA ASSQGPGNTEAF
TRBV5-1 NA ASSRGTSGTIYEQY
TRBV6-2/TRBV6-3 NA ASSTPRGGELF
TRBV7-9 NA ASSPSGRPAGNTIY
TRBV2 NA ASSSSGGYNEQF